The next 27 T cell receptor beta chains were all read from a single sample in a study. TCRdb processed the RT-PCR reads anew with MiXCR; each CDR3 protein has one entry. The sample consists of more than 600,000 distinct CDR3 sequences, 12% to 15% of them appearing once. Material: memory CD4+ T cells from blood. The receptors here all came from a female donor in good health, serving as a healthy control.

This clonotype occurred many times. The gene calls are TRBV10-3 and TRBJ2-3; the match to TRBD2 covers 10 bases. Germline assignment: CDR1 ENHRY and CDR2 SYGVKD. CDR3 length equals 16 residues. The junction had 13 bases not matched to a gene; V was cut back by 6 bases and J by 7 bases. In DNA form, the CDR3 reads TGTGCCATCAGGGCCGAGAGGAGCGGGGGGGCTCATACGCAGTATTTT. Residues: CAIRAERSGGAHTQYF.

This clonotype was counted at least ten times. The chain couples TRBV10-3 to TRBJ2-7; either TRBD1 or TRBD2 may supply D (6 bases each). This CDR3 comprises 16 residues. Germline loops: CDR1 ENHRY, CDR2 SYGVKD. The V gene lost 0 bases and the J gene lost 4 bases, with 16 bases spanning the gap. The CDR3 region is CAISESGGAGVYEQYF. The CDR3 region has the DNA TGTGCCATCAGTGAGTCGGGGGGCGCCGGGGTATACGAGCAGTACTTC.

CDR3 nucleotide sequence: TGTGCCAGCAGCCAGACAGGGGACTCCGAGCAGTACTTC. Protein: CASSQTGDSEQYF. This chain connects TRBV7-6 to TRBJ2-7; 8 bases fit TRBD1. Germline lookup yields CDR1 SGHVS and CDR2 FNYEAQ. The CDR3 is 13 amino acids. V shed 5 bases, J shed 6 bases, and the junction held 6 bases outside the gene matches.

The chain joins TRBV9 to TRBJ2-5; 14 bases align to TRBD2. This CDR3 has 16 residues. V shed 5 bases and J 4 bases; nucleotides not matched to a gene: 7. Germline assignment: CDR1 SGDLS and CDR2 YYNGEE. The CDR3, as DNA: TGTGCCAGCAGACGAGGGACTAGCGGGGGTTTAGAGACCCAGTACTTC. This encodes CASRRGTSGGLETQYF.

In its sample, this clonotype was seen many times. The J gene is TRBJ2-3, the V gene TRBV20-1, with 12 bases lining up with TRBD2. CDR1 and CDR2 from the germline V gene are DFQATT and SNEGSKA (reference sequence). This CDR3 is built from 16 residues. Trimming removed 6 bases from V and 1 base from J; junction bases left unmatched: 8. CDR3 sequence reads: CSALRLAGVGTDTQYF. The CDR3 bases are TGCAGTGCACTCAGACTAGCGGGAGTAGGCACAGATACGCAGTATTTT.

This clonotype was picked up a small number of times. This chain connects TRBV11-2 to TRBJ2-5, with 10 bases matching TRBD2. The CDR3 totals 17 residues. After removal of 4 bases from V and 4 bases from J, the junction contained 12 bases not matched to a gene. Germline CDR1 is SGHAT and CDR2 is FQNNGV. DNA for the CDR3: TGTGCCAGCAGCTCCCGTATCTCCGGGACTAGCGCAGAGACCCAGTACTTC. Translated: CASSSRISGTSAETQYF. Full variable domain (outside the CDR3, taken from reference TRBV11-2 and TRBJ2-5): EAGVAQSPRYKIIEKRQSVAFWCNPISGHATLYWYQQILGQGPKLLIQFQNNGVVDDSQLPKDRFSAERLKGVDSTLKIQPAKLEDSAVYLCASSSRISGTSAETQYFGPGTRLLVL.

This clonotype was picked up many times. J is TRBJ2-2 and V is TRBV5-1, with D perhaps TRBD1 (5 bases). The germline V gene encodes CDR1 SGHRS and CDR2 YFSETQ. The V and J ends lost 2 bases and 8 bases respectively, with 7 bases between them. This CDR3 is 12 amino acids long. The CDR3 DNA is TGCGCCAGCAGCTTAGGGGAAGGGGAGCTGTTTTTT. It translates to CASSLGEGELFF. The variable domain in full, completed from reference TRBV5-1 and TRBJ2-2, reads KAGVTQTPRYLIKTRGQQVTLSCSPISGHRSVSWYQQTPGQGLQFLFEYFSETQRNKGNFPGRFSGRQFSNSRSEMNVSTLELGDSALYLCASSLGEGELFFGEGSRLTVL.

In its sample, this clonotype was seen many times. This chain's CDR3 is CASSLWTGRTEAFF. The DNA of the CDR3 is TGTGCCAGCAGCCTATGGACAGGGCGAACTGAAGCTTTCTTT. This chain joins TRBV5-5 and TRBJ1-1; 8 bases are a match to TRBD1. This CDR3 comprises 14 residues. Germline V CDR1 and CDR2: SGHKS, YYEKEE (reference sequence). With 4 bases clipped from V and 5 bases from J, the junction kept 7 bases outside the gene matches.

The chain combines TRBV24-1 with TRBJ1-2; no firm D call. V was pared by 4 bases and J by 2 bases, with 10 bases between. CDR3 length equals 14 residues. The germline CDR1 and CDR2 sequences are KGHDR and SFDVKD. The CDR3 nucleotides read TGTGCCACCAGTGAACCGGGAACCAACTATGGCTACACCTTC. The encoded protein is CATSEPGTNYGYTF.

This clonotype was found a few times. This chain connects TRBV5-1 to TRBJ1-2; no clear D. CDR3 length: 14 amino acids. The germline V gene has CDR1 SGHRS and CDR2 YFSETQ. V was pared by 4 bases and J by 5 bases, with 15 bases between. The CDR3 DNA follows: TGCGCCAGCAGCGAGGCGGACCTTCGGTATGGCTACACCTTC. Protein: CASSEADLRYGYTF.

This clonotype occurred a few times. The chain links TRBV4-2 to TRBJ1-1; a weak D match, TRBD1 (6 bases). The CDR3 is made up of 15 amino acids. The V gene lost 1 base and the J gene lost 5 bases, with 14 bases spanning the gap. Germline CDR1 is LGHNA and CDR2 is YNFKEQ. CDR3: CASSQAGGRFTEAFF. The DNA for the CDR3 is TGTGCCAGCAGCCAAGCGGGGGGGCGGTTTACTGAAGCTTTCTTT.

CDR3 bases: TGTGCCAGCAGTTCAATACAGATAAGGATTTTCTTT. Its translation: CASSSIQIRIFF. J is TRBJ1-1 and V is TRBV28; D not certain. The germline V gene has CDR1 MDHEN and CDR2 SYDVKM. The CDR3 extends over 12 amino acids. V dropped 4 bases and J dropped 13 bases, with 16 bases sitting between them.

In its sample, this clonotype was seen a few times. The chain is built from TRBV5-1 and TRBJ1-6; a weak D match, TRBD1 (6 bases). Trimming took 2 bases from V and 1 from J, leaving 13 bases between them. The CDR3 consists of 17 residues. Germline loops: CDR1 SGHRS, CDR2 YFSETQ. The CDR3 DNA reads TGCGCCAGCAGCTTCAGCGACAGGAGTTCCTATAATTCACCCCTCCACTTT. Protein sequence: CASSFSDRSSYNSPLHF. Variable domain in full (rest from reference TRBV5-1 and TRBJ1-6): KAGVTQTPRYLIKTRGQQVTLSCSPISGHRSVSWYQQTPGQGLQFLFEYFSETQRNKGNFPGRFSGRQFSNSRSEMNVSTLELGDSALYLCASSFSDRSSYNSPLHFGNGTRLTVT.

This chain uses TRBV7-9 with TRBJ2-2; no definite D call. Deletions cut 4 bases from V and 4 bases from J, with 10 bases between. This CDR3 spans 14 amino acids. Germline CDR1 SEHNR, CDR2 FQNEAQ (reference sequence). The CDR3 DNA follows: TGTGCCAGCAGCTCTCTTACTACCACCGGGGAGCTGTTTTTT. Translation: CASSSLTTTGELFF.

This clonotype has only a few counts. The chain employs TRBV7-3 and TRBJ1-1; the D is unclear. The germline CDR1 and CDR2 sequences are SGHTA and FQGTGA. CDR3 size: 14 residues. V lost 6 bases, J lost 4 bases, and 15 bases lay in between. The DNA of the CDR3 is TGTGCCAGCAGTTTGGGCGTCCCGGCCACTGAAGCTTTCTTT. Amino acids: CASSLGVPATEAFF. Using reference TRBV7-3 and TRBJ1-1 for the parts outside the CDR3, the full variable domain is GAGVSQTPSNKVTEKGKYVELRCDPISGHTALYWYRQSLGQGPEFLIYFQGTGAADDSGLPNDRFFAVRPEGSVSTLKIQRTERGDSAVYLCASSLGVPATEAFFGQGTRLTVV.

This clonotype was observed many times. The rearrangement uses TRBV10-3 and TRBJ1-5; D gene unclear. The CDR3 is made up of 12 amino acids. V was shortened by 2 bases and J by 5 bases, with 4 bases between the two germline ends. From germline, CDR1 is ENHRY and CDR2 SYGVKD. CDR3 sequence reads: CAISEGDQPQHF. CDR3 bases: TGTGCCATCAGTGAGGGGGATCAGCCCCAGCATTTT.

This clonotype was detected many times. The rearrangement joins TRBV20-1 to TRBJ2-7, with D perhaps matching TRBD1 (5 bases). The CDR3 totals 14 residues. The germline gives CDR1 DFQATT, CDR2 SNEGSKA (reference sequence). The ends were cut back, 0 bases at V and 4 bases at J, with 13 bases in the middle. The CDR3 here is CSARDTTVYYEQYF. The CDR3 DNA follows: TGCAGTGCTAGAGATACGACAGTTTATTACGAGCAGTACTTC.

This clonotype was found many times. J is TRBJ1-5 and V is TRBV7-2; D is perhaps TRBD1 (6 bases). The CDR3 length is 15 residues. The V and J ends lost 5 bases and 7 bases respectively, with 18 bases between them. Germline V gene data show CDR1 as SGHTA and CDR2 as FQGNSA. The CDR3 here is CASSPRWGRDQPQHF. CDR3 DNA: TGTGCCAGCAGCCCCAGGTGGGGGCGCGACCAGCCCCAGCATTTT.

This chain links TRBV20-1 with TRBJ1-1; D is uncertain. V was cut by 0 bases and J by 8 bases, with 13 bases left in between. The germline V gene has CDR1 DFQATT and CDR2 SNEGSKA (reference sequence). The CDR3 runs 13 residues. In DNA, the CDR3 is TGCAGTGCTAGAGATGGTTCGATAGCGGAAGCTTTCTTT. Translating gives CSARDGSIAEAFF.

This clonotype was detected many times. The rearrangement uses TRBV7-3 and TRBJ2-2, with D maybe TRBD2 (6 bases). V lost 2 bases to trimming and J lost 2 bases, with 9 bases between them. Germline values: CDR1 SGHTA, CDR2 FQGTGA. This CDR3 is 15 amino acids long. CDR3 sequence: CASSLSGTNTGELFF. The CDR3 nucleotides are TGTGCCAGCAGCTTATCCGGGACTAACACCGGGGAGCTGTTTTTT.

The V and J genes are TRBV30 and TRBJ2-5; 10 bases agree with TRBD1. Germline-derived CDR1 and CDR2 are GTSNPN and SVGIG (reference sequence). This CDR3 has 16 amino acids. Trimming removed 5 bases from V and 4 bases from J; junction bases left unmatched: 13. Here the CDR3 reads CAWDPGQGSLGETQYF. The CDR3 DNA reads TGTGCCTGGGATCCGGGACAGGGGTCTCTAGGAGAGACCCAGTACTTC.

The V call is TRBV12-3 or TRBV12-4, the J call TRBJ1-5; D is uncertain. The CDR3 consists of 17 residues. V gave up 3 bases and J gave up 4 bases, with 19 bases separating them. CDR3 nucleotide sequence: TGTGCCAGCAGTTTTAACTGCTGGCACAGAAGGAATCAGCCCCAGCATTTT. Protein product: CASSFNCWHRRNQPQHF.

This chain links TRBV7-8 with TRBJ1-2; D might be TRBD1 (6 bases). The CDR3 has 15 residues. V was shortened by 5 bases and J by 8 bases, with 21 bases between the two germline ends. Germline CDR1 SGHVS, CDR2 FQNEAQ. The CDR3 here is CASSPQPSGGDGYTF. The CDR3 bases are TGTGCCAGCAGCCCCCAGCCTTCGGGGGGCGACGGCTACACCTTC.

The chain uses TRBV4-1 and TRBJ2-7; 9 bases agree with TRBD2. The length of the CDR3 is 15 residues. Germline CDR1 reads MGHRA; CDR2 reads YSYEKL. The junction had 7 bases not matched to a gene; V was cut back by 3 bases and J by 4 bases. DNA for the CDR3: TGCGCCAGCAGCCATGCGCCGGGACTAGCTTACGAGCAGTACTTC. This translates into CASSHAPGLAYEQYF.

The rearrangement uses TRBV6-2 or TRBV6-3 and TRBJ2-5, with D possibly being TRBD1 (6 bases). The CDR3 is 15 residues long. CDR1 is MNHEY and CDR2 is SVGEGT in the germline V gene. V lost 10 bases, J lost 4 bases, and 22 bases lay in between. DNA of the CDR3: TGTGCCATCTCAGGGACCTTATTAGGGGGAGAGACCCAGTACTTC. It codes for CAISGTLLGGETQYF.

This sequence joins TRBV12-3 or TRBV12-4 and TRBJ2-7, with a possible D match to TRBD2 (5 bases). Trimming took off 6 bases at V and 7 bases at J, with 19 bases between the two ends. This CDR3 is built from 14 residues. Here the CDR3 reads CASRTSEVSVEQYF. CDR3 sequence (DNA): TGTGCCAGCAGGACCTCGGAGGTTTCTGTGGAGCAGTACTTC.

The rearrangement uses TRBV20-1 and TRBJ2-2, with 14 bases lining up with TRBD2. V was pared by 6 bases and J by 3 bases, with 6 bases of the junction left unmatched. CDR3 length: 16 amino acids. Germline CDR1 is DFQATT and CDR2 is SNEGSKA (reference sequence). The CDR3 is CSASEGLAGDTGELFF. CDR3 sequence (DNA): TGCAGTGCCTCCGAGGGACTAGCGGGGGACACCGGGGAGCTGTTTTTT.